This TCR beta chain originates from a study of regulatory T cells in long-lasting Graves disease (dated by TCRdb to the early 2020s). Notes on the research overall: Persistent Graves' disease was defined as antithyroid drug treatment for over 5 years with persistently positive TSH receptor autoantibodies. Patients with persistent Graves' disease were compared with patients with newly diagnosed Graves' disease using TCR sequencing and RNA sequencing of peripheral blood. The study was conducted in China and was registered as a clinical trial. A total of roughly 33 samples underwent TCR sequencing: around 13 from persistent and approximately 20 from newly diagnosed Graves' disease patients. On average, persistent Graves' disease patients in the clinical cohort had been on antithyroid drugs for approximately 10 years.

The V end loses 10 bases and the J end loses 5 bases, and a stretch of 17 bases separates them. The CDR3 runs 13 amino acids, cysteine and phenylalanine included. The retained sequence is limited to the CDR3, 39 bases, with the frame set at the first base. CDR1 SNHLY and CDR2 FYNNEI were looked up in the germline V gene. This specimen's time point label, per the study, means: persistent/refractory GD, antithyroid drugs over 5 years with positive TRAb. RNA was extracted from PBMCs in TRIzol for both TCR sequencing and RNA sequencing. The diagnosis of Graves' disease followed American Thyroid Association guidelines. The patients came from an endocrinology department in Xi'an, China. Each patient gave approximately 9 milliliters of peripheral blood, collected in an EDTA anticoagulant tube. Ficoll Paque Plus density gradient separation was used to isolate PBMCs, and no further T cell sorting was performed. RNA quality was checked with an Agilent 2100 Bioanalyzer and agarose gel, and concentration with a NanoDrop 2000.

The library came from multiplex PCR. Data came from an Illumina HiSeq 4000. TCR beta libraries were built with iRepertoire HTBI primers and Arm-PCR amplification of CDR3 regions. Before sequencing, the PCR products underwent gel purification. Turning to the authors' computational methods: A total of roughly 58 TRBV and 14 TRBJ segments were identified across samples and were used for gene usage analysis of CDR3 amino acid clonotypes. Filtered high-quality paired reads were merged into contigs using COPE and FqMerger. Contigs were aligned with BLAST to IMGT TRBV, TRBD and TRBJ reference genes, and CDR3 was defined per IMGT. Any clonotype with a frequency above 0.1% was counted as a highly expanded clone. Shannon entropy was used to measure repertoire diversity, and the Gini coefficient was used to measure V-J evenness. Clonotypes shared by more than one individual were considered public. The public reads were quality trimmed at Q25 with fastp and then assembled into clones with MiXCR by TCRdb, keeping productive beta chains. Rows are unified per CDR3 protein, each entry keeping the most common DNA and genes. The V and J calls, along with clone size, are taken from TCRdb and not from the paper's own processing. The sample table contains a few hundred thousand distinct CDR3 sequences; only one count was recorded for around a fifth of them. The ten largest make up 13% to 15% of the sample.

As to this clonotype: The antigen it recognizes is unknown. Within one base of it there is no much larger clone, and no base qualities were kept.

The full study reports these points: Preferential use of TRBV28, TRBJ1-2 and TRBJ2-5 was observed in persistent disease, whereas TRBV20-1 and TRBJ2-1 were favored in newly diagnosed disease. Compared with newly diagnosed patients, persistent Graves' disease patients had lower TCR Shannon entropy and fewer highly expanded clones, which suggests clonal expansion. The authors noted that the small sample size was a limitation that may lower accuracy. Persistent patients shared more public clonotypes among themselves (around 3,000) than newly diagnosed patients did (roughly 920). Only the TCR beta chain was sequenced and analyzed. Only peripheral blood was studied, because thyroid tissue, the primary lesion, was inaccessible.

The TCR was taken from a female donor with Graves disease. The chain links TRBV2 with TRBJ2-5; the D gene is possibly TRBD1 or TRBD2, with 7 bases matching each. The specimen was peripheral blood mononuclear cells (PBMCs), collected when the disease was refractory, from a patient treated with antithyroid drugs. The nucleotide sequence is given as TGTGCCAACAGCAGCAGGGGGGGCGAGACCCAGTACTTC. This sequence encodes CANSSRGGETQYF.